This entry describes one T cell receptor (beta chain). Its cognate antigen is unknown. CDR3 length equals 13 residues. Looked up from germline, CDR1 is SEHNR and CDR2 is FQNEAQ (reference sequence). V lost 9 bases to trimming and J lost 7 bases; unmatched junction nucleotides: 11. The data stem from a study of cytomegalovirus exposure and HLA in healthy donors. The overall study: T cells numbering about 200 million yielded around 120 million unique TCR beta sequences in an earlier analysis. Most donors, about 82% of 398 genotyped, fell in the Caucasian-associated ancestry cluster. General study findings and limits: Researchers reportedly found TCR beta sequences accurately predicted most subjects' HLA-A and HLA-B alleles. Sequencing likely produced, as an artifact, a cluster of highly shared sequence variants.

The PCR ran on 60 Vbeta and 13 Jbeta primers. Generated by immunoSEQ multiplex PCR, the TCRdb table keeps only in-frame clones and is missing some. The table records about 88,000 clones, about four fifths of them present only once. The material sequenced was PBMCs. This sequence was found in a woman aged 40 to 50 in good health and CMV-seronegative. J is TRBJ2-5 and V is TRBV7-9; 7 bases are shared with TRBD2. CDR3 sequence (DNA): TGTGCCAGTGAAGGGAGGGTGATAGGGACCCAGTACTTC. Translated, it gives CASEGRVIGTQYF.